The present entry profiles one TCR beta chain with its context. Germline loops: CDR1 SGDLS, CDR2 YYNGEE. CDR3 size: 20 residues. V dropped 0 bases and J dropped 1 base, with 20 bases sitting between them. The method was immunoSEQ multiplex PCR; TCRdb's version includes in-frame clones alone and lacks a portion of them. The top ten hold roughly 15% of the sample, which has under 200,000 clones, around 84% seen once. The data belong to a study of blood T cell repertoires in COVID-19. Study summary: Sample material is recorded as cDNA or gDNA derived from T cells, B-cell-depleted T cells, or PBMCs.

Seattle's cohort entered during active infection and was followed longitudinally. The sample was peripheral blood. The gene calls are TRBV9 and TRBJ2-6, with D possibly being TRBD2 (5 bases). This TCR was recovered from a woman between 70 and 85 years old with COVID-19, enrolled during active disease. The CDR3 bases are TGTGCCAGCAGCGTAGCTTGGGCGGGCGCCGTACCTTCTGGGGCCAACGTCCTGACTTTC. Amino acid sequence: CASSVAWAGAVPSGANVLTF.